What follows describes a single T cell receptor beta chain. This entry comes from a study of PD-1 blockade in mismatch repair-deficient tumors. The assay was immunoSEQ multiplex PCR, and TCRdb's table has in-frame clones only and misses some. Of about 130,000 clones in the sample, roughly 90% are singletons; the top ten hold about 11%. The V and J ends lost 5 bases and 5 bases respectively, with 10 bases between them. The CDR3 is 13 amino acids. The germline CDR1 and CDR2 sequences are PRHDT and FYEKMQ (reference sequence). The receptor's source is an adult with mismatch repair-deficient cancer. This sample comprised peripheral blood, obtained approximately 71 weeks after starting pembrolizumab. The rearrangement uses TRBV13 and TRBJ2-1, with D uncertain. In nucleotides, the CDR3 is TGTGCCAGCAGCCTGAGCGTTGACAATGAGCAGTTCTTC. Translating it yields CASSLSVDNEQFF.